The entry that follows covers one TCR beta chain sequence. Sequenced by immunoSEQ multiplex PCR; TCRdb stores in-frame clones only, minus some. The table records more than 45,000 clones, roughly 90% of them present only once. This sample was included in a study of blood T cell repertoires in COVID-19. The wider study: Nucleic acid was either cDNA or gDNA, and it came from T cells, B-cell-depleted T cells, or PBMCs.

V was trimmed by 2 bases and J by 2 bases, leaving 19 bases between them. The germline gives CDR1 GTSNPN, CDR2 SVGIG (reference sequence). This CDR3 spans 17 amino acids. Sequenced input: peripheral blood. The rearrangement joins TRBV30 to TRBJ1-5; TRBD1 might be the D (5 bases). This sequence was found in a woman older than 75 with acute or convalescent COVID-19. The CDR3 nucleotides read TGTGCCTGGAGTACAAAAATCTTAGACAGAGGCAATCAGCCCCAGCATTTT. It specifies CAWSTKILDRGNQPQHF.